This TCR beta chain came from a study of blood T cell repertoires in COVID-19. Study summary: Samples taken during acute and convalescent COVID-19 were collected in the United States, Italy and Spain.

The length of the CDR3 is 17 residues. V was pared by 1 base and J by 2 bases, with 5 bases of the junction left unmatched. Looked up from germline, CDR1 is KGHSH and CDR2 is LQKENI. The authors' processing: Nucleated cell counts were estimated from reference gene primer amplification. This table comes from immunoSEQ multiplex PCR, and its TCRdb copy is limited to in-frame clones, with some not included. V and J calls plus clone size are reproduced from that table; the DNA served to infer D and trimming. The sample carries about 170,000 clones, roughly 93% recorded once. The receptor comes from a man aged 18 to 35 with COVID-19, enrolled during active disease. The chain recombines TRBV18 with TRBJ2-1; TRBD2 aligns across 10 bases. Sequenced material: peripheral blood. The CDR3 DNA reads as TGTGCCAGCTCACCACTAGAGCGGGAGGGCCCCTACAATGAGCAGTTCTTC. Encoded protein: CASSPLEREGPYNEQFF.